The clone carrying this T cell receptor beta chain was observed at least ten times. The target antigen is unknown. TCRdb processed the 5' RACE reads anew with MiXCR; each CDR3 protein has one entry. The sample lists 150,000 to 200,000 distinct CDR3 sequences, more than 15% seen once, with more than 2% in the top ten. CDR3 length equals 15 residues. Trimming removed 0 bases from V and 6 bases from J, with 13 bases in between. Per the germline V gene, CDR1 is SGHRS and CDR2 is YFSETQ. The record originates from a study of T-cell memory formation after mild COVID-19. The study's findings and limits: CM and EM subsets held most contracting CD4+ clones; EMRA held CD8+ ones.

The gene calls are TRBV5-1 and TRBJ2-1; a weak D match, TRBD2 (5 bases). This TCR came from an adult woman who had mild COVID-19 (a few samples of this study predate the infection). Cell type and time point are not known. The sample was PBMCs or a T cell subset sorted from them (not recorded which). The CDR3 is CASSLDGNLGNEQFF. The CDR3 DNA is TGCGCCAGCAGCTTGGACGGGAACCTTGGCAATGAGCAGTTCTTC.